These 3 T cell receptor beta chains came from one sample sequenced in a study of identical twins (dated by TCRdb to the mid-2010s). The library was obtained by 5' RACE. Sequencing relied on an Illumina HiSeq 2000. The public reads were reprocessed in TCRdb via fastp at Q25 and MiXCR, keeping in-frame beta chains. Under each unique CDR3 protein, matching rows form one entry showing the most common genes and DNA. This sample gives 250,000 or so distinct CDR3 sequences in total; about 12% of them show up just once. Roughly 4% of the sample lies in the top ten. The sample was also reused in another study, on yellow fever vaccine responses in identical twins.

Source material: memory (CD45RO+) T cells sorted from blood. The cell subset or site label of this sample denotes: CD45RO+ enriched T cells. These receptor sequences come from a woman aged 18-35 years in good health.

This clonotype was seen at least ten times. The genes are TRBV30 and TRBJ2-3; 7 bases fit TRBD2. This CDR3 contains 15 residues. Trimming took 5 bases from V and 4 from J; bases not matched to a gene: 12. Germline V gene lookup returns CDR1 GTSNPN and CDR2 SVGIG (reference sequence). Here the CDR3 reads CAWSKNGGSADTQYF. Here the CDR3 DNA reads TGTGCCTGGTCCAAAAACGGGGGGAGTGCAGATACGCAGTATTTT. The full variable domain, with the rest looked up from reference TRBV30 and TRBJ2-3, is SQTIHQWPATLVQPVGSPLSLECTVEGTSNPNLYWYRQAAGRGLQLLFYSVGIGQISSEVPQNLSASRPQDRQFILSSKKLLLSDSGFYLCAWSKNGGSADTQYFGPGTRLTVL.

The chain uses TRBV20-1 and TRBJ2-1, with TRBD1 matching 10 bases. Losses at the gene ends were 3 bases for V and 4 bases for J; bases not matched to a gene: 6. This CDR3 has 15 amino acids. CDR1 and CDR2 from the germline V gene are DFQATT and SNEGSKA (reference sequence). CDR3 in DNA: TGCAGTGCTAGTGACGGGGGACAGGGGTACAATGAGCAGTTCTTC. Its translation is CSASDGGQGYNEQFF.

The gene calls are TRBV4-3 and TRBJ2-6, with D perhaps TRBD1 or TRBD2 (6 bases each). The V end lost 0 bases, the J end lost 2 bases, and 14 bases lay between the germline ends. There are 18 residues in the CDR3. Germline CDR1 is LGHNA and CDR2 is YSLEER. CDR3 DNA sequence: TGCGCCAGCAGCCAAGAGGGGGGACACATACCTGGGGCCAACGTCCTGACTTTC. Its protein is CASSQEGGHIPGANVLTF.